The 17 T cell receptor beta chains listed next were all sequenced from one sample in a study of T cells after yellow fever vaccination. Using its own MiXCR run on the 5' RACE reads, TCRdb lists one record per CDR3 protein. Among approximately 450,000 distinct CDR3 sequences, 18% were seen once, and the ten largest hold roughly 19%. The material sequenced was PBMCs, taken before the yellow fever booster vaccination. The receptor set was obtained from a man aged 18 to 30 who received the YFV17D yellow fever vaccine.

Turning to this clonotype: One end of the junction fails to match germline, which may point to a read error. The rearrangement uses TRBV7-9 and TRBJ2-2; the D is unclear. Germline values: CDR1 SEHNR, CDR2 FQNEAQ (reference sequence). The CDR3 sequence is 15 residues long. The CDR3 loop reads CASRLDDTNTGELFF. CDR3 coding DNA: TGTGCCAGCAGATTAGACGACACGAACACCGGGGAGCTGTTTTTT.

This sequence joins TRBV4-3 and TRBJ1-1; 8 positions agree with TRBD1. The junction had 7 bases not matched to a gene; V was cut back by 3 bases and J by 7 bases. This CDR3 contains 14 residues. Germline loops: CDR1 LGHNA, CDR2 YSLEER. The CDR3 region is CASSHGQGGVEAFF. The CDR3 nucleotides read TGCGCCAGCAGCCACGGACAGGGTGGTGTTGAAGCTTTCTTT.

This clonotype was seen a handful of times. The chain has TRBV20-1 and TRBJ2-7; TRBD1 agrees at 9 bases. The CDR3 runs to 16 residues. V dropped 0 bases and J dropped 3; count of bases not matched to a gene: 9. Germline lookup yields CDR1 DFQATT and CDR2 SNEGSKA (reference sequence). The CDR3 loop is CSAREGTGNGIYEQYF. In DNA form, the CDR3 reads TGCAGTGCTAGAGAGGGGACAGGGAATGGGATCTACGAGCAGTACTTC.

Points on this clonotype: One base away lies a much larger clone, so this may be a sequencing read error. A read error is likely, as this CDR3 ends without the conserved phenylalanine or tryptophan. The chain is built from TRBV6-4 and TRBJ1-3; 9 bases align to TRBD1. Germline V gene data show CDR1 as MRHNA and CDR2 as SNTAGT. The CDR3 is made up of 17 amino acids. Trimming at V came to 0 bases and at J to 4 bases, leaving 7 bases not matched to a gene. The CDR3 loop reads CASSDSIGTGRGNTIYI. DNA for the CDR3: TGTGCCAGCAGTGACTCGATTGGGACAGGGAGAGGAAACACCATATATATT.

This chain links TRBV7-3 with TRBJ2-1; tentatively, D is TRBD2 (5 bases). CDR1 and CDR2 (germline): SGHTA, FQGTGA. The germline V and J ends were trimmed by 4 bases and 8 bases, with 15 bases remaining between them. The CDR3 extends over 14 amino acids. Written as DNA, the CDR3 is TGTGCCAGCAGCTCGAACGGGGTCCGCTATGAGCAGTTCTTC. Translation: CASSSNGVRYEQFF.

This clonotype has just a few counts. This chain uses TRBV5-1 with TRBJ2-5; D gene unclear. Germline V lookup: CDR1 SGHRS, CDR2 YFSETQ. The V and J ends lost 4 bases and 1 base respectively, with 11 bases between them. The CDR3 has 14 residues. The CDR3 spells CASSMRRLQETQYF. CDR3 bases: TGCGCCAGCAGCATGAGACGCCTCCAAGAGACCCAGTACTTC. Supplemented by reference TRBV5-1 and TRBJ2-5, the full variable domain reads KAGVTQTPRYLIKTRGQQVTLSCSPISGHRSVSWYQQTPGQGLQFLFEYFSETQRNKGNFPGRFSGRQFSNSRSEMNVSTLELGDSALYLCASSMRRLQETQYFGPGTRLLVL.

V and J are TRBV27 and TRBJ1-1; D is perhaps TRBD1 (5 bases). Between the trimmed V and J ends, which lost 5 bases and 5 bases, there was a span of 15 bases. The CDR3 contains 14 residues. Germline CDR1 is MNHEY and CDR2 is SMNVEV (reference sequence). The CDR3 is CASSVTVMGTEAFF. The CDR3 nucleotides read TGTGCCAGCAGTGTGACAGTCATGGGGACTGAAGCTTTCTTT.

CDR3 sequence reads: CASSFRLAGGRSEQFF. The DNA for the CDR3 is TGTGCCAGCAGTTTCCGGCTAGCGGGGGGGCGAAGTGAGCAGTTCTTC. V usage is TRBV12-3 or TRBV12-4 and J usage is TRBJ2-1, with 12 positions matching TRBD2. The CDR3 totals 16 residues. V gave up 3 bases and J gave up 9 bases; unmatched junction bases: 9.

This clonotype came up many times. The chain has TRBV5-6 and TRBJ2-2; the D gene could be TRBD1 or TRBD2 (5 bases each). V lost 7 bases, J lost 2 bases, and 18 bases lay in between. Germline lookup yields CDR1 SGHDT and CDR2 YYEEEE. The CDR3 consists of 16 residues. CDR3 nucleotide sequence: TGTGCCAGCGGACGCCCCGGGACCCTCAACACCGGGGAGCTGTTTTTT. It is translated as CASGRPGTLNTGELFF.

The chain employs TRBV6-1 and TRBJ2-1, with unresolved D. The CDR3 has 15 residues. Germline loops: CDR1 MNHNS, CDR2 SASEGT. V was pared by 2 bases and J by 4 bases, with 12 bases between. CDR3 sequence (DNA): TGTGCCAGCAGTGAAATACTAACAGCTTACAATGAGCAGTTCTTC. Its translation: CASSEILTAYNEQFF.

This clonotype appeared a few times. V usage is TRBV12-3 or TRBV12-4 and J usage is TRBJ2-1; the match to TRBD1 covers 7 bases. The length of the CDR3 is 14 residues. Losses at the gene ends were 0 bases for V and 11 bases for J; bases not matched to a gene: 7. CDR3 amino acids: CASSLAPGQTQQFF. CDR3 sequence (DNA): TGTGCCAGCAGTTTAGCACCGGGACAGACACAGCAGTTCTTC.

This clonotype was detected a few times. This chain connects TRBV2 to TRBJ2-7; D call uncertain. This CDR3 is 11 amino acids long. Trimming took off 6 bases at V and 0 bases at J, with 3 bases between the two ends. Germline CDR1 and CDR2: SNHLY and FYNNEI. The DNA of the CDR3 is TGTGCCAGCAGGGTCTCCTACGAGCAGTACGTC. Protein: CASRVSYEQYV.

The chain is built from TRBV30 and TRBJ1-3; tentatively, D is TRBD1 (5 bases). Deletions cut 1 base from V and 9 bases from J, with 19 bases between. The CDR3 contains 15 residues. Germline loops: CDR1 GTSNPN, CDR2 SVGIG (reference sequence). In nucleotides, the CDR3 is TGTGCCTGGAGTGCCGGGGCAGGGATTGCCGGCACCATATATTTT. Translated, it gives CAWSAGAGIAGTIYF. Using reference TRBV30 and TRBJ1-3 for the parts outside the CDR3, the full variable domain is SQTIHQWPATLVQPVGSPLSLECTVEGTSNPNLYWYRQAAGRGLQLLFYSVGIGQISSEVPQNLSASRPQDRQFILSSKKLLLSDSGFYLCAWSAGAGIAGTIYFGEGSWLTVV.

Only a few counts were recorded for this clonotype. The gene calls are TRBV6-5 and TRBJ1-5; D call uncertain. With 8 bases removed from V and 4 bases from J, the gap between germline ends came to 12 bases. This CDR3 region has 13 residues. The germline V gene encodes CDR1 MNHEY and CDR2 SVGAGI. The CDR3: CASAVVRNQPQHF. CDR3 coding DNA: TGTGCCAGCGCCGTGGTGAGAAATCAGCCCCAGCATTTT.

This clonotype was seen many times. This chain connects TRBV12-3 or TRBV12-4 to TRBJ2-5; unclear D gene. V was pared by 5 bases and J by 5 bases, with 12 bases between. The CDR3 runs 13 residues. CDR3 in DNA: TGTGCCAGCAGTCGGACGCCGCGGGAGACCCAGTACTTC. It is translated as CASSRTPRETQYF.

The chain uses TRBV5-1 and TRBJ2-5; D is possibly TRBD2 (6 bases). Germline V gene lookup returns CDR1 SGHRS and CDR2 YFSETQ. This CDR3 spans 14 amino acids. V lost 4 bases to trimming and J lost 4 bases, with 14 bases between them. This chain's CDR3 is CASSTGLGGETQYF. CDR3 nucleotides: TGCGCCAGCAGCACGGGACTGGGAGGAGAGACCCAGTACTTC.

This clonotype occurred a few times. The DNA of the CDR3 is TGTGCCATCAGAGGGACTAGCGGGGCCTACGAGCAGTACTTC. It is translated as CAIRGTSGAYEQYF. V gene TRBV10-3 combines with J gene TRBJ2-7; 13 nucleotides align to TRBD2. Germline values: CDR1 ENHRY, CDR2 SYGVKD. This CDR3 contains 14 residues. Trimming at V came to 6 bases and at J to 2 bases, leaving 1 base not matched to a gene.